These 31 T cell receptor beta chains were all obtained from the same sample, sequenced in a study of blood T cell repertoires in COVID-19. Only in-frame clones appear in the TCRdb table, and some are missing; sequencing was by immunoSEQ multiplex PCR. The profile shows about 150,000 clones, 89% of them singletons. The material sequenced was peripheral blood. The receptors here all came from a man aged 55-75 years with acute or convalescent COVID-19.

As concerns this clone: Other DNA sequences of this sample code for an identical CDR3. The CDR3 nucleotides are TGCAGCGTCGAGGACAGCAGCACAGATACGCAGTATTTT. Its protein is CSVEDSSTDTQYF. The V gene is TRBV29-1, the J gene TRBJ2-3, with a tentative D call TRBD1 (6 bases). The CDR3 covers 13 residues. V was pared by 6 bases and J by 0 bases, with 10 bases between. Germline V gives CDR1 SQVTM, CDR2 ANQGSEA.

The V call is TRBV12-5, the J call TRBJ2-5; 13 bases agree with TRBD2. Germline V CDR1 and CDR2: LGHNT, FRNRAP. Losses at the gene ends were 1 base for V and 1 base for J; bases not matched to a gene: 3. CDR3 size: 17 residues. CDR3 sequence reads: CASGLGGTSGIQETQYF. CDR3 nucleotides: TGTGCTAGTGGTTTGGGAGGGACTAGCGGGATCCAAGAGACCCAGTACTTC.

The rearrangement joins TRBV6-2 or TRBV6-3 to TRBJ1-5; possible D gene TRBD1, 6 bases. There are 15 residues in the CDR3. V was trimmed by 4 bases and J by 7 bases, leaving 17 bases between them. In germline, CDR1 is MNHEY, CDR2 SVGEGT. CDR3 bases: TGTGCCAGCAGTTTACAGGGTCTATCATGGCAGCCCCAGCATTTT. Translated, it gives CASSLQGLSWQPQHF.

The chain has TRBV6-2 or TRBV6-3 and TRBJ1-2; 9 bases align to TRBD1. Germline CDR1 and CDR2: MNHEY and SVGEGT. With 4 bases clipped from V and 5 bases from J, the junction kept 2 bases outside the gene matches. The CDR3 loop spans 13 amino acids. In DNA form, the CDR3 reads TGTGCCAGCAGTTTCGGGACAGGGTATGGCTACACCTTC. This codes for CASSFGTGYGYTF.

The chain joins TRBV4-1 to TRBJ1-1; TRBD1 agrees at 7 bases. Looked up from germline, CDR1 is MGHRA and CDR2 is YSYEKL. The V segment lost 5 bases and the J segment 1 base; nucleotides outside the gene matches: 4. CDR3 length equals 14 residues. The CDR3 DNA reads TGCGCCAGCAGCTTCCGACAGGGGAACACTGAAGCTTTCTTT. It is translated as CASSFRQGNTEAFF.

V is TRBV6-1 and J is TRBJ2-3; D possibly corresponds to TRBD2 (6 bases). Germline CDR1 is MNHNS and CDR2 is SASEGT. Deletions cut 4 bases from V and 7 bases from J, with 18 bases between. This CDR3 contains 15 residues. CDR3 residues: CASSAYEGGGYTQYF. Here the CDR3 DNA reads TGTGCCAGCAGTGCCTACGAGGGTGGGGGGTATACGCAGTATTTT.

CDR3 in amino acids: CASSLSRSGVIRSTGELFF. The CDR3 DNA reads TGTGCCAGCAGCTTATCCCGTAGCGGGGTGATTCGAAGCACCGGGGAGCTGTTTTTT. This chain uses TRBV7-2 with TRBJ2-2; 8 nucleotides match TRBD2. The V and J ends lost 2 bases and 4 bases, in that order; junction bases with no gene match: 15. The germline gives CDR1 SGHTA, CDR2 FQGNSA. This CDR3 contains 19 residues.

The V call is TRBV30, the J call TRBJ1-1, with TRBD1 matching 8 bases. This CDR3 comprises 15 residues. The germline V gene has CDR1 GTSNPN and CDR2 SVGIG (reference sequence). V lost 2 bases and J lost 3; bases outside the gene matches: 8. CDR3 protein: CAWSSRGLGYTEAFF. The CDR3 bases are TGTGCCTGGAGTAGCAGGGGGCTCGGATACACTGAAGCTTTCTTT.

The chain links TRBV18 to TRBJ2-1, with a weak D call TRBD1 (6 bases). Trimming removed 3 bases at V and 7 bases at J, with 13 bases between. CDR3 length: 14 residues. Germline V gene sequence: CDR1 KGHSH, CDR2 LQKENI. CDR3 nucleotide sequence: TGTGCCAGCTCACCCCCGACAGGCCCGAATGAGCAGTTCTTC. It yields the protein CASSPPTGPNEQFF.

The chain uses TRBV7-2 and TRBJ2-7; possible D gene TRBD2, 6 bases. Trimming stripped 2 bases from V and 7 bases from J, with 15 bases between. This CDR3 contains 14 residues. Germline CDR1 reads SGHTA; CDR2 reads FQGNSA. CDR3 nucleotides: TGTGCCAGCAGCTTACGTCGGGGGATGGGGGAGCAGTACTTC. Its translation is CASSLRRGMGEQYF.

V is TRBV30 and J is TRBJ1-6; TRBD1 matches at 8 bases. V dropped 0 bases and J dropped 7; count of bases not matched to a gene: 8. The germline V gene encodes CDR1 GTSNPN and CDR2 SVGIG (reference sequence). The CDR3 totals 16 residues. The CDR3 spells CAWSVRRTGGNSPLHF. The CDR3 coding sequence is TGTGCCTGGAGTGTACGTAGAACAGGGGGGAATTCACCCCTCCACTTT. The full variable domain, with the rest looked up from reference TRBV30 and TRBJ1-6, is SQTIHQWPATLVQPVGSPLSLECTVEGTSNPNLYWYRQAAGRGLQLLFYSVGIGQISSEVPQNLSASRPQDRQFILSSKKLLLSDSGFYLCAWSVRRTGGNSPLHFGNGTRLTVT.

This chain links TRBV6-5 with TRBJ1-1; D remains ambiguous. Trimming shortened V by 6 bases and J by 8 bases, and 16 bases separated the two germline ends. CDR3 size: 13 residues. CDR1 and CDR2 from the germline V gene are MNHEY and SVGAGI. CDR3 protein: CASSPNSLLEAFF. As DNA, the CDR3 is TGTGCCAGCAGCCCAAACAGTTTGCTGGAAGCTTTCTTT.

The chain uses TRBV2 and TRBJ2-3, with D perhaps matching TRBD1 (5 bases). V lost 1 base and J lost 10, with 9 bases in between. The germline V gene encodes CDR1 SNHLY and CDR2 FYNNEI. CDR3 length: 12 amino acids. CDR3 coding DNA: TGTGCCAGCAGTGAAGGGCAGGGTGCGCAGTATTTT. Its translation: CASSEGQGAQYF.

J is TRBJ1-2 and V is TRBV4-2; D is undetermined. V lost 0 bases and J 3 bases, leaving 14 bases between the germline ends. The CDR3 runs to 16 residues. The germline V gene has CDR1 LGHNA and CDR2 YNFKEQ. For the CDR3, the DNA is TGTGCCAGCAGCCAAGATCGTGGTAGAAATCACTATGGCTACACCTTC. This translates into CASSQDRGRNHYGYTF.

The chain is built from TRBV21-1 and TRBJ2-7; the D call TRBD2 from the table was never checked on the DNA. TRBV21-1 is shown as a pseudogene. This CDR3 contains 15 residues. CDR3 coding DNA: TGTGCCAGCAGCCATCCTGAGGGCAGATCCTACGAGCAGTACTTC. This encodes CASSHPEGRSYEQYF.

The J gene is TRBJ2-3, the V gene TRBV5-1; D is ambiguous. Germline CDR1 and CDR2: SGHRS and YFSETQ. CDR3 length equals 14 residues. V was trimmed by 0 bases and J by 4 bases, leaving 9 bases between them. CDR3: CASSLVGSPDTQYF. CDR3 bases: TGCGCCAGCAGCTTGGTTGGTAGCCCAGATACGCAGTATTTT. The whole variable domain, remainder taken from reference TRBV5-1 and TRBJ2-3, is KAGVTQTPRYLIKTRGQQVTLSCSPISGHRSVSWYQQTPGQGLQFLFEYFSETQRNKGNFPGRFSGRQFSNSRSEMNVSTLELGDSALYLCASSLVGSPDTQYFGPGTRLTVL.

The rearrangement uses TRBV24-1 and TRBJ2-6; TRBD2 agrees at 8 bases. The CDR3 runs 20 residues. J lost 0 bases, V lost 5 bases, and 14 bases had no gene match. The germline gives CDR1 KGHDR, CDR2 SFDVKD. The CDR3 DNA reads TGTGCCACCAGTGCGGGGGGGCCTGGATCGGTTCCCTCTGGGGCCAACGTCCTGACTTTC. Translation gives CATSAGGPGSVPSGANVLTF.

DNA of the CDR3: TGTGCCAGCAGTGAAGGACGGACAGGGCTCTATGGCTACACCTTC. Amino acid sequence: CASSEGRTGLYGYTF. The V gene is TRBV2, the J gene TRBJ1-2; 8 positions agree with TRBD1. With V trimmed by 1 base and J by 4 bases, 5 bases remained unmatched. Germline V gene data show CDR1 as SNHLY and CDR2 as FYNNEI. This CDR3 has 15 amino acids.

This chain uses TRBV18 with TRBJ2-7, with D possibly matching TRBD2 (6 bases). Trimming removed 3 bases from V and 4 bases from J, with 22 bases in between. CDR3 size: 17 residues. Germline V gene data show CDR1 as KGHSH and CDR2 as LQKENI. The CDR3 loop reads CASSPPGPGVGTYEQYF. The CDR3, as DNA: TGTGCCAGCTCACCCCCGGGACCGGGGGTTGGGACTTACGAGCAGTACTTC.

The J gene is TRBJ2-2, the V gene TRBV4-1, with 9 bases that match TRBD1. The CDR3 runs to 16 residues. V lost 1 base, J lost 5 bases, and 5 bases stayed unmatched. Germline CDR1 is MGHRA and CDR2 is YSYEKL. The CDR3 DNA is TGCGCCAGCAGCCAAGTACGGACAGGGGCAACCGGGGAGCTGTTTTTT. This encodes CASSQVRTGATGELFF.

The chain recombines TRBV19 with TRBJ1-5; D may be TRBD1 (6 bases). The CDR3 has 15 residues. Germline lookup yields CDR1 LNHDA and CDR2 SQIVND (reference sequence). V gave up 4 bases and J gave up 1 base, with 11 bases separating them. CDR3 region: CASSRDMGSNQPQHF. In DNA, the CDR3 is TGTGCCAGTAGTAGGGACATGGGAAGCAATCAGCCCCAGCATTTT. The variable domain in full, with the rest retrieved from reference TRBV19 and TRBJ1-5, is DGGITQSPKYLFRKEGQNVTLSCEQNLNHDAMYWYRQDPGQGLRLIYYSQIVNDFQKGDIAEGYSVSREKKESFPLTVTSAQKNPTAFYLCASSRDMGSNQPQHFGDGTRLSIL.

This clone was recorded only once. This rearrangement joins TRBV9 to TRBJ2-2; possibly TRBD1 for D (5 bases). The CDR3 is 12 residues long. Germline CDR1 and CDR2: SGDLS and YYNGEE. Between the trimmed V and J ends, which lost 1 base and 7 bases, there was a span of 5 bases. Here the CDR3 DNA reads TGTGCCAGCAGCGTACAGGGCGGGGAGCTGTTTTTT. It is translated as CASSVQGGELFF.

As DNA, the CDR3 is TGTGCCAGCAGTTATAGGGCAGGGGGGAAGGAGACCCAGTACTTC. Encoded protein: CASSYRAGGKETQYF. J is TRBJ2-5 and V is TRBV6-5, with D possibly being TRBD1 (7 bases). V lost 3 bases and J 5 bases, leaving 16 bases between the germline ends. The germline CDR1 and CDR2 sequences are MNHEY and SVGAGI. The CDR3 is 15 residues long.

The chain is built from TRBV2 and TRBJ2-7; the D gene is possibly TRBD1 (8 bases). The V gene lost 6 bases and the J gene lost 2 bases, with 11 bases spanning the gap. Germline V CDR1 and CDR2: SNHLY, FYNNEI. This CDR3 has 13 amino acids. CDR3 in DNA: TGTGCCAGCAGACAGGGGGGGACCTACGAGCAGTACTTC. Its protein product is CASRQGGTYEQYF.

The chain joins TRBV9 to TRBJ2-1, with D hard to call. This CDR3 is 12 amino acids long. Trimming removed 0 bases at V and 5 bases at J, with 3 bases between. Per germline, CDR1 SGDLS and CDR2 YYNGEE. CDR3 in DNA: TGTGCCAGCAGCGTAGTTAACAATGAGCAGTTCTTC. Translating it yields CASSVVNNEQFF.

The CDR3 DNA sequence: TGTGCCAGCTCACCAGGCGGAGGGGAAGAGACCCAGTACTTC. Translating gives CASSPGGGEETQYF. The V and J genes are TRBV18 and TRBJ2-5; possible D gene TRBD2, 6 bases. Trimming took 2 bases from V and 3 from J, leaving 10 bases between them. The CDR3 loop spans 14 amino acids. From germline, CDR1 is KGHSH and CDR2 LQKENI.

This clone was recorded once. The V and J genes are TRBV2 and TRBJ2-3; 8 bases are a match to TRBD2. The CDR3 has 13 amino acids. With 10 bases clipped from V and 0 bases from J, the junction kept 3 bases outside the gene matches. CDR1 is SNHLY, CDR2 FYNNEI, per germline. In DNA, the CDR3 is TGTGCCACCAGCGGGGGTAGCACAGATACGCAGTATTTT. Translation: CATSGGSTDTQYF.

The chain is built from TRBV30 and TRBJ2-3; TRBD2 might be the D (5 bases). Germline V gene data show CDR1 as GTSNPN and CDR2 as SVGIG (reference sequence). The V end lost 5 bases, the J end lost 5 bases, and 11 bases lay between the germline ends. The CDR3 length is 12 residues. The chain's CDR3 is CAWRRGKDTQYF. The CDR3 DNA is TGTGCCTGGCGTCGGGGAAAAGATACGCAGTATTTT.

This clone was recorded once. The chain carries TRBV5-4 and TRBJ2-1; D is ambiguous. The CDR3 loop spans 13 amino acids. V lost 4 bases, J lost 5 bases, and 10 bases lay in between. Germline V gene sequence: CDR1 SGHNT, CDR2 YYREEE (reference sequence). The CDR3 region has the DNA TGTGCCAGCAGCCCTCGTAGAGACAATGAGCAGTTCTTC. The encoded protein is CASSPRRDNEQFF.

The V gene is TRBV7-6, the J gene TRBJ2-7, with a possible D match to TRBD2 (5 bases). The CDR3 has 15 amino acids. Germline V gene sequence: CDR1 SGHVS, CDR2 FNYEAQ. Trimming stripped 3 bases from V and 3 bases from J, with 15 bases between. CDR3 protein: CASSFSDGDSYEQYF. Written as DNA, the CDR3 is TGTGCCAGCAGCTTTTCGGACGGGGATAGCTACGAGCAGTACTTC.

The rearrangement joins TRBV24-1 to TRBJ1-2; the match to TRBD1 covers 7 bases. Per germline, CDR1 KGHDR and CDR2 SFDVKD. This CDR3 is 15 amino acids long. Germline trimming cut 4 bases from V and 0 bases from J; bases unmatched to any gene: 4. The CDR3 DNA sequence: TGTGCCACCAGTGAAAGGACAGGCGCTAACTATGGCTACACCTTC. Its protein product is CATSERTGANYGYTF.